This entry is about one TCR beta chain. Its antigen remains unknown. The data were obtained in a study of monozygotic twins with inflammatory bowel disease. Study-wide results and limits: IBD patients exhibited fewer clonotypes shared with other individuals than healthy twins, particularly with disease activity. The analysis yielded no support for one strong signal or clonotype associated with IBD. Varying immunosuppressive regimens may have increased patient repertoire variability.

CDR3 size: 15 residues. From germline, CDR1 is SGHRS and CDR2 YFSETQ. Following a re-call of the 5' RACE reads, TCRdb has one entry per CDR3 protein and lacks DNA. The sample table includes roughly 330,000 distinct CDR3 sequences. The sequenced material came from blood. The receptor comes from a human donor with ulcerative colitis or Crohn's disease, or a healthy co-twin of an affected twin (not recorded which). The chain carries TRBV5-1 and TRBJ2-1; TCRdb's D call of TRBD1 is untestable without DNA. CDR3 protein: CASSLWLPPGNEQFF. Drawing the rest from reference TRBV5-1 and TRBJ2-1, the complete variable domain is KAGVTQTPRYLIKTRGQQVTLSCSPISGHRSVSWYQQTPGQGLQFLFEYFSETQRNKGNFPGRFSGRQFSNSRSEMNVSTLELGDSALYLCASSLWLPPGNEQFFGPGTRLTVL.